Listed below are T cell receptor beta chains from one sample, sequenced in a study of blood T cell repertoires in COVID-19. Here immunoSEQ multiplex PCR was the method, and the copy in TCRdb shows in-frame clones only, minus some. This table has more than 250,000 clones, about 92% appearing once. The specimen sequenced was PBMCs or T cells enriched from blood (not recorded which). All receptors derive from a woman in her 30s who had recovered from COVID-19. Each CDR3 is given with its conserved first and last residue. A D gene is named only where the DNA matches it firmly. A clone size is listed for some rows: how often the clone was seen (once, few, many), or a class if it is expanded.

D gene	V gene	J gene	clone size	CDR3 DNA	CDR3 protein
-	TRBV27	TRBJ2-7	-	TGTGCCAGCAGTTTATCGGAACTAGCCGAGCAGTACTTC	CASSLSELAEQYF
-	TRBV29-1	TRBJ1-1	-	TGCGGCGGGACTCTGGGGGCTCCGAACACTGAAGCTTTCTTT	CGGTLGAPNTEAFF
-	TRBV5-6	TRBJ1-6	-	TGTGCCAGCAGCTTGAGAGGGCCTTATTCACCCCTCCACTTT	CASSLRGPYSPLHF
-	TRBV5-1	TRBJ1-2	-	TGCGCCAGCAGCCCCGAGGCGGGGGTTGGCTACACCTTC	CASSPEAGVGYTF
TRBD2	TRBV19	TRBJ2-4	-	TGTGCCAGTAGGGGGATGGGGGAGGGCCCGGCCAAAAACATTCAGTACTTC	CASRGMGEGPAKNIQYF
-	TRBV9	TRBJ2-4	-	TGTGCCAGCAGCGGAGCGCTAGCCAAAAACATTCAGTACTTC	CASSGALAKNIQYF
TRBD1	TRBV19	TRBJ2-7	-	TGTGCCAGTAGTATCGGGACAGGGGATTCCTACGAGCAGTACTTC	CASSIGTGDSYEQYF
-	TRBV18	TRBJ2-7	few	TGTGCCAGCTCACCACCAATGGCTGTCCTCCCGTACGAGCAGTACTTC	CASSPPMAVLPYEQYF
-	TRBV7-9	TRBJ1-5	-	TGTGCCAGCAGCTTCGCAGGGAGGGGTGGCAATCAGCCCCAGCATTTT	CASSFAGRGGNQPQHF
-	TRBV15	TRBJ1-4	-	TGTGCCACCTCCCGGGCAACTAATGAAAAACTGTTTTTT	CATSRATNEKLFF
TRBD2	TRBV27	TRBJ2-3	-	TGTGCCAGCAGTTCCGGGACTAGGACTTTCACGCAGTATTTT	CASSSGTRTFTQYF
-	TRBV25-1	TRBJ2-2	-	TGTGCCAGCGTATCAGATCAAGGGGAGAACACCGGGGAGCTGTTTTTT	CASVSDQGENTGELFF
-	TRBV7-8	TRBJ2-5	once	TGTGCCAGCAGCCCCCAAGTGCGGGGACTAGAGACCCAGTACTTC	CASSPQVRGLETQYF
TRBD1	TRBV20-1	TRBJ2-7	-	TGCAGTGCTCTGGACAGGGTCGAGCAGTACTTC	CSALDRVEQYF
TRBD1	TRBV10-3	TRBJ1-2	once	TGTGCCACAAAACAGGGGGCTGATGGCTACACCTTC	CATKQGADGYTF
-	TRBV28	TRBJ1-1	-	TGTGCCAGCAGTTTAAAGGGGTGGAACACTGAAGCTTTCTTT	CASSLKGWNTEAFF
TRBD2	TRBV19	TRBJ2-1	-	TGTGCCAGTAGGAATGGAGCGGGAGTGGGGAATGAGCAGTTCTTC	CASRNGAGVGNEQFF
-	TRBV19	TRBJ2-4	-	TGTGCCAGTAGTACTCCAGGGACATTAGCCAAAAACATTCAGTACTTC	CASSTPGTLAKNIQYF
TRBD1	TRBV6-5	TRBJ2-2	once	TGTGCCAGCAGACAGGACAGGGCCGCCGGGGAGCTGTTTTTT	CASRQDRAAGELFF
-	TRBV7-2	TRBJ2-5	-	TGTGCCAGCAGCTTAGCGCGGGGGCGGGAGACCCAGTACTTC	CASSLARGRETQYF
-	TRBV19	TRBJ1-2	-	TGTGCCAGTAGTCTCCCCGCCGGCCGGGTGCGGGGCTACACCTTC	CASSLPAGRVRGYTF
TRBD1	TRBV18	TRBJ2-3	-	TGTGCCAGCTCCACTCGCAGGGGGTCTAGCACAGATACGCAGTATTTT	CASSTRRGSSTDTQYF